This is a list of T cell receptor beta chains from one sample in a study of cytomegalovirus exposure and HLA in healthy donors. Sequencing used immunoSEQ multiplex PCR; TCRdb keeps in-frame clones, though not all of them. This sample carries 90,000 or so clones, 82% of them seen once, and the ten largest clones take about 4%. Source material: PBMCs. The receptors derive from a man in his fifties or sixties in good health and CMV-seronegative. The CDR3 runs from the conserved cysteine through the conserved F or W. D genes are given only for firm matches. Part of the rows lack a size; the others show once, few, many or a class for expanded clones.

clone size | D gene | CDR3 length | J gene | V gene | CDR3 DNA | CDR3 protein
NA | TRBD1 | 14 | TRBJ2-5 | TRBV5-1 | TGCGCCAGCAGCTTAGGGACAGACCAAGAGACCCAGTACTTC | CASSLGTDQETQYF
NA | TRBD2 | 17 | TRBJ2-7 | TRBV5-6 | TGTGCCAGCAGCCGTGGCCCGGGACTAGCGTCTACCTACGAGCAGTACTTC | CASSRGPGLASTYEQYF
NA | TRBD1 | 12 | TRBJ2-1 | TRBV6-5 | TGTGCCAGCAGTCGAACAGGGGGCGACGAGTTCTTC | CASSRTGGDEFF
NA | TRBD1 | 16 | TRBJ2-3 | TRBV2 | TGTGCCAGCAACCCCAAGGACAGGGGTGGCACAGATACGCAGTATTTT | CASNPKDRGGTDTQYF
few | NA | 11 | TRBJ2-2 | TRBV6-5 | TGTGCCAGCAGTTACCTCGGGGAGCTGTTTTTT | CASSYLGELFF
once | TRBD2 | 16 | TRBJ2-2 | TRBV5-1 | TGCGCCAGCAGCTTGACACTAGCGGAAAACACCGGGGAGCTGTTTTTT | CASSLTLAENTGELFF
NA | TRBD2 | 15 | TRBJ2-1 | TRBV7-3 | TGTGCCAGCAGCTCGGGGGGACTAGCGGGAACTGAGCAGTTCTTC | CASSSGGLAGTEQFF
NA | NA | 16 | TRBJ2-5 | TRBV5-4 | TGTGCCAGCAGCCCCGGTGGAGGGGGCCTTCAAGAGACCCAGTACTTC | CASSPGGGGLQETQYF
NA | NA | 13 | TRBJ2-2 | TRBV2 | TGTGCCAGCGCCCCCTTCCAGGGCGGGGAGCTGTTTTTT | CASAPFQGGELFF
NA | TRBD1 | 15 | TRBJ1-5 | TRBV9 | TGTGCCAGCAGCGGACCAGGGGGCGGGAATCAGCCCCAGCATTTT | CASSGPGGGNQPQHF
few | TRBD1 | 14 | TRBJ1-1 | TRBV10-3 | TGTGCCATCAGTGAGTCGACAGGGTATGGAGAAGCTTTCTTT | CAISESTGYGEAFF
NA | NA | 13 | TRBJ1-1 | TRBV6-1 | TGTGCCAGCAGCCGACAGCAGAACACTGAAGCTTTCTTT | CASSRQQNTEAFF
NA | NA | 17 | TRBJ2-1 | TRBV28 | TGTGCCAGCAGTTTCCCCCTAGGACAGAACTCCTACAATGAGCAGTTCTTC | CASSFPLGQNSYNEQFF
NA | TRBD2 | 18 | TRBJ2-6 | TRBV19 | TGTGCCAGTAGAACCACTAGCGCTCCCCTTTCTGGGGCCAACGTCCTGACTTTC | CASRTTSAPLSGANVLTF
NA | NA | 15 | TRBJ2-3 | TRBV2 | TGTGCCAGTGCCCCCGGGACTCAGAGCACAGATACGCAGTATTTT | CASAPGTQSTDTQYF
once | NA | 14 | TRBJ1-5 | TRBV28 | TGTGCCAGCATGGACAACGCGGATGGCCAGCCCCAGCATTTT | CASMDNADGQPQHF
NA | NA | 14 | TRBJ1-5 | TRBV6-6 | TGTGCCAGCAGGGGTCGGCAGGGGAATCAGCCCCAGCATTTT | CASRGRQGNQPQHF
NA | NA | 15 | TRBJ1-4 | TRBV6-5 | TGTGCCAGCATGGGGAAGGCACAGGGTGACGAAAAACTGTTTTTT | CASMGKAQGDEKLFF
once | TRBD2 | 15 | TRBJ2-1 | TRBV4-3 | TGCGCCAGCAGCCAGGGACTAGCGGGAGTCGGTGAGCAGTTCTTC | CASSQGLAGVGEQFF
NA | NA | 16 | TRBJ1-2 | TRBV28 | TGTGCCAGCAGTTTACAGCGAGCCCGGTCGGTCTATGGCTACACCTTC | CASSLQRARSVYGYTF
NA | TRBD2 | 15 | TRBJ2-1 | TRBV4-2 | TGTGCCAGCAGCCACGGACTAGCGGGAATGGATGAGCAGTTCTTC | CASSHGLAGMDEQFF
NA | TRBD2 | 14 | TRBJ2-7 | TRBV25-1 | TGTGCCAGCTCGACTAGCGGGAGCAGCTACGAGCAGTACTTC | CASSTSGSSYEQYF
NA | NA | 16 | TRBJ1-2 | TRBV6-5 | TGTGCCAGCAGTTACTCGGGGGCCTCAAGTAGCTATGGCTACACCTTC | CASSYSGASSSYGYTF
NA | NA | 14 | TRBJ1-2 | TRBV28 | TGTGCCAGCAGTATCATCTCAGGGCGGTACGGCTACACCTTC | CASSIISGRYGYTF
NA | NA | 17 | TRBJ2-3 | TRBV19 | TGTGCCAGTAGTATAGAGGACCCGGGATTCCTCGGCCGAACGCAGTATTTT | CASSIEDPGFLGRTQYF
NA | TRBD1 | 16 | TRBJ1-3 | TRBV4-2 | TGTGCCAGCAGCCAAGTAGGGGGCGAAGGTGGAAACACCATATATTTT | CASSQVGGEGGNTIYF
NA | NA | 13 | TRBJ1-2 | TRBV4-1 | TGCGCCAGCAGGGGGCAAGGGGGTAACGGCTACACCTTC | CASRGQGGNGYTF
NA | NA | 12 | TRBJ1-5 | TRBV6-5 | TGTGCCAGCAGTGGAGACAATCAGCCCCAGCATTTT | CASSGDNQPQHF
NA | TRBD2 | 16 | TRBJ2-3 | TRBV5-4 | TGTGCCAGCAGCTGGGGGACTAGCAGTAGCACAGATACGCAGTATTTT | CASSWGTSSSTDTQYF
NA | TRBD1 | 16 | TRBJ1-1 | TRBV4-3 | TGCGCCAGCAGCCCAGGGACAGGGCTTCCCAACACTGAAGCTTTCTTT | CASSPGTGLPNTEAFF
NA | TRBD1 | 17 | TRBJ1-2 | TRBV9 | TGTGCCAGCAGCGTTGGGGCAGGGGGCGAGGGGTTCTATGGCTACACCTTC | CASSVGAGGEGFYGYTF
NA | NA | 15 | TRBJ2-3 | TRBV6-5 | TGTGCCAGCAGCCCGACACAGGGAAGCACAGATACGCAGTATTTT | CASSPTQGSTDTQYF
NA | TRBD1 | 14 | TRBJ2-2 | TRBV2 | TGTGCCAGCAGCGACAGGGGGCGGACCGGGGAGCTGTTTTTT | CASSDRGRTGELFF
NA | NA | 15 | TRBJ2-3 | TRBV10-3 | TGTGCCATCACCAATCACCCCGGAGAGGCAGATACGCAGTATTTT | CAITNHPGEADTQYF
NA | NA | 13 | TRBJ2-1 | TRBV9 | TGTGCCAGCAGCCTCGGCGGGGCTAATGAGCAGTTCTTC | CASSLGGANEQFF
NA | NA | 13 | TRBJ1-1 | TRBV9 | TGTGCCAGCAGCGTCCGTGGCAGGGATGAAGCTTTCTTT | CASSVRGRDEAFF
NA | NA | 13 | TRBJ2-2 | TRBV29-1 | TGCAGCGTTCGACTACCGAACACCGGGGAGCTGTTTTTT | CSVRLPNTGELFF